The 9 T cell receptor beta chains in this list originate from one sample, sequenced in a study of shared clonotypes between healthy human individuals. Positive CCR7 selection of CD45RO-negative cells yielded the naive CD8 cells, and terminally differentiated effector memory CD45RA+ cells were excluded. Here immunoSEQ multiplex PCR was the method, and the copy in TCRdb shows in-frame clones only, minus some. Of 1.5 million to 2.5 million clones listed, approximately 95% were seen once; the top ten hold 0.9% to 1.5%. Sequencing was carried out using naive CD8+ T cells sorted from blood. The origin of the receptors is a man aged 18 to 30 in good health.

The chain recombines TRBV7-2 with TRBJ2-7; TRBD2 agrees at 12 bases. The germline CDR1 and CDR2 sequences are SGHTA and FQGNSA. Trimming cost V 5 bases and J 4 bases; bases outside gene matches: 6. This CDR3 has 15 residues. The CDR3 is CASSDLAGGIYEQYF. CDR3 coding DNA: TGTGCCAGCAGCGATCTAGCGGGAGGGATTTACGAGCAGTACTTC.

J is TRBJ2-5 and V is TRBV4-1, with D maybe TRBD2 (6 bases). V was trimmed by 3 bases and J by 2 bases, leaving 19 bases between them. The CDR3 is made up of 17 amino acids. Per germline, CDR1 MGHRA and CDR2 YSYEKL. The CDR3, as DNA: TGCGCCAGCAGCCAGCTAACCCCTCGGGGGATACAAGAGACCCAGTACTTC. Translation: CASSQLTPRGIQETQYF.

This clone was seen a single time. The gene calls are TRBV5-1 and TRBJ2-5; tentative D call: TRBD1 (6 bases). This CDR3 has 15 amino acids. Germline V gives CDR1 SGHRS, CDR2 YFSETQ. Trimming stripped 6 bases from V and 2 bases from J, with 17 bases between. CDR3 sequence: CASMGAGYGQETQYF. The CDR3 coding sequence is TGCGCCAGCATGGGGGCTGGCTATGGGCAAGAGACCCAGTACTTC.

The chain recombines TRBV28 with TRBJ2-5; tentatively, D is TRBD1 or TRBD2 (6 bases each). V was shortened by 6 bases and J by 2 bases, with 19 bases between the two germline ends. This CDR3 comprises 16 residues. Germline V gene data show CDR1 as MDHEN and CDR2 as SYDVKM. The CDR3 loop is CASRTLLEGGQETQYF. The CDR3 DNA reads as TGTGCCAGCAGAACACTGCTGGAGGGGGGACAAGAGACCCAGTACTTC.

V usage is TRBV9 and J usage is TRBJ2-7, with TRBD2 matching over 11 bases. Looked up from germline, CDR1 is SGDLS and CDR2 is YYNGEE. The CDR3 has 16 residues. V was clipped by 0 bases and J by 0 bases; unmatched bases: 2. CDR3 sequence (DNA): TGTGCCAGCAGCGTAGATGGGACTAGCGGCTCCTACGAGCAGTACTTC. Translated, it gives CASSVDGTSGSYEQYF. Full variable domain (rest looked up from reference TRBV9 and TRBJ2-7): DSGVTQTPKHLITATGQRVTLRCSPRSGDLSVYWYQQSLDQGLQFLIQYYNGEERAKGNILERFSAQQFPDLHSELNLSSLELGDSALYFCASSVDGTSGSYEQYFGPGTRLTVT.

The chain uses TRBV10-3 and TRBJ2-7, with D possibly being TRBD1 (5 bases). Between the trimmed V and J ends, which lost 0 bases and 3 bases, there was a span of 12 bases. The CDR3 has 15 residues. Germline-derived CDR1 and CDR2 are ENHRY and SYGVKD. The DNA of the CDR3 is TGTGCCATCAGTGAGTCGATATCAGGGAACTACGAGCAGTACTTC. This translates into CAISESISGNYEQYF.

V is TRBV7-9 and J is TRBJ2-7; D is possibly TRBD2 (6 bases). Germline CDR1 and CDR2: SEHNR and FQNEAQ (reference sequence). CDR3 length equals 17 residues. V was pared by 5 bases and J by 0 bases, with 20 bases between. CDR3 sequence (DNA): TGTGCCAGCAGCGACGAAATCCGGGACTCCTCCTCCTACGAGCAGTACTTC. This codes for CASSDEIRDSSSYEQYF.

In nucleotides, the CDR3 is TGTGCCAGCAGCTTCAGTGGGACCCATGAAGAAGGCTACACCTTC. Encoded protein: CASSFSGTHEEGYTF. The V gene is TRBV7-9, the J gene TRBJ1-2; possible D gene TRBD1, 5 bases. V was shortened by 3 bases and J by 8 bases, with 19 bases between the two germline ends. CDR1 and CDR2 from the germline V gene are SEHNR and FQNEAQ (reference sequence). The CDR3 covers 15 residues. The complete variable domain, with remaining parts taken from reference TRBV7-9 and TRBJ1-2, reads DTGVSQNPRHKITKRGQNVTFRCDPISEHNRLYWYRQTLGQGPEFLTYFQNEAQLEKSRLLSDRFSAERPKGSFSTLEIQRTEQGDSAMYLCASSFSGTHEEGYTFGSGTRLTVV.

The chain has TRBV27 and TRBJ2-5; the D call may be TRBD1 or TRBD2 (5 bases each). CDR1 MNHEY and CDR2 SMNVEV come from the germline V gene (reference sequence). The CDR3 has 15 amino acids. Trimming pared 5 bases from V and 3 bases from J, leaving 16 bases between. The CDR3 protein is CASSPLGTVKETQYF. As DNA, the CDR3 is TGTGCCAGCAGTCCGCTAGGGACGGTAAAAGAGACCCAGTACTTC.